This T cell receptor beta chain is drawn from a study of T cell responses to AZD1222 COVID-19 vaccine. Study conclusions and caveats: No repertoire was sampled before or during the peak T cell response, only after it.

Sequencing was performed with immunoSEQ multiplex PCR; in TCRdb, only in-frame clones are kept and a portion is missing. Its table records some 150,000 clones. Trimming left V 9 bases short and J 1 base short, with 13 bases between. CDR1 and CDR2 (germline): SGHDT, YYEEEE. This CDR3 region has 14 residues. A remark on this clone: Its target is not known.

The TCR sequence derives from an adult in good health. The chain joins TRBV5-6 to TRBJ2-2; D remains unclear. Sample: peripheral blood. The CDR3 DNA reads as TGTGCCACCCAAACGACCGTGAACACCGGGGAGCTGTTTTTT. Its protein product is CATQTTVNTGELFF. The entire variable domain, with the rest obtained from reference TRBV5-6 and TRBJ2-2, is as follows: DAGVTQSPTHLIKTRGQQVTLRCSPKSGHDTVSWYQQALGQGPQFIFQYYEEEERQRGNFPDRFSGHQFPNYSSELNVNALLLGDSALYLCATQTTVNTGELFFGEGSRLTVL.